The sequence of this T cell receptor (beta chain) was determined in a study of human T cells and chemical hapten exposure. This clonotype was observed a handful of times. Each CDR3 protein gets one entry after TCRdb re-called the RACE reads with MiXCR. The sample yields more than 95,000 distinct CDR3 sequences, around 35% seen once. Time point noted: patch test 3, about 24 weeks after DPC sensitization. Treatment denoted: therapeutic diphenylcyclopropenone sensitization with weekly scalp DPC. V lost 2 bases and J 5 bases, leaving 15 bases between the germline ends. The CDR3 is 16 residues long. Germline V gene lookup returns CDR1 MNHEY and CDR2 SVGEGT.

Here the sequenced sample was whole blood, taken in connection with sensitization to the hapten diphenylcyclopropenone (DPC). The TCR comes from a man aged 35-49 years with alopecia areata. Some clones in this sample may be carry-over from other donors' samples. J is TRBJ2-2 and V is TRBV6-2 or TRBV6-3; D gene ambiguous. CDR3 region: CASSYPAGLITGELFF. The CDR3 DNA follows: TGTGCCAGCAGTTACCCGGCTGGGCTCATTACCGGGGAGCTGTTTTTT.